The source of this TCR beta chain is a study of blood T cell repertoires in COVID-19. Living in 20 to 30 US areas, the participants were between roughly 18 and 89 years of age. Clinical history reported by participants formed the basis on which cohorts were assigned. Two negative PCRs, clearance, or symptom resolution characterized the recovered Cohort 3 donors. In the original analysis: Reference gene primer amplification gave nucleated cell count estimates. Repertoires were generated with immunoSEQ multiplex PCR, while TCRdb's copy carries only in-frame clones and drops some. V and J calls and clone size are copied from that table; D and trimming were computed from the DNA. The sample has around 220,000 clones, 75% to 95% seen once. V was shortened by 1 base and J by 2 bases, with 12 bases between the two germline ends. Germline V gene lookup returns CDR1 KGHSH and CDR2 LQKENI. The CDR3 loop spans 15 amino acids.

The origin of this receptor is a woman in her late teens or twenties who had recovered from COVID-19. V and J are TRBV18 and TRBJ2-7, with a possible D match to TRBD1 (6 bases). Input material: PBMCs or T cells enriched from blood (not recorded which). The CDR3 DNA follows: TGTGCCAGCTCACCACTACAGGGAACCACCTACGAGCAGTACTTC. Translating gives CASSPLQGTTYEQYF. The whole variable domain, remainder taken from reference TRBV18 and TRBJ2-7, is NAGVMQNPRHLVRRRGQEARLRCSPMKGHSHVYWYRQLPEEGLKFMVYLQKENIIDESGMPKERFSAEFPKEGPSILRIQQVVRGDSAAYFCASSPLQGTTYEQYFGPGTRLTVT.